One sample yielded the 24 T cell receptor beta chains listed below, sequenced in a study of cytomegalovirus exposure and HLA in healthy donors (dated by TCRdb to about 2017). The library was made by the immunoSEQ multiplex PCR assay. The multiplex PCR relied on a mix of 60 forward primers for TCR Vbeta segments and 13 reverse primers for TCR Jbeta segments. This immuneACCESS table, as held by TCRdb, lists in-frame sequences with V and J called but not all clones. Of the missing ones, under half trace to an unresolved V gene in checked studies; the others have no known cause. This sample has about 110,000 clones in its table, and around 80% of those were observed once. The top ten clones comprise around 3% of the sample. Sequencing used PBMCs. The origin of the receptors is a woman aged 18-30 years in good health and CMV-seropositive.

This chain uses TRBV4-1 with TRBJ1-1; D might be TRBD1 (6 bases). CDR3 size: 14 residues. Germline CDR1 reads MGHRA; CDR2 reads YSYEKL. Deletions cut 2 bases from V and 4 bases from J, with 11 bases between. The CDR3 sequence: CASSQLKGVTEAFF. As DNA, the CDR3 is TGCGCCAGCAGCCAATTAAAGGGGGTCACTGAAGCTTTCTTT.

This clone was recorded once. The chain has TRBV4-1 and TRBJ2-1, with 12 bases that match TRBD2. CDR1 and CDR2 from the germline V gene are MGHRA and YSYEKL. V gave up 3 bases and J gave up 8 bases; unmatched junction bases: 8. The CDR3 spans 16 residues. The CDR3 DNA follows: TGCGCCAGCAGCCATAGAAGACTAGCGGGAGTCCATGAGCAGTTCTTC. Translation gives CASSHRRLAGVHEQFF.

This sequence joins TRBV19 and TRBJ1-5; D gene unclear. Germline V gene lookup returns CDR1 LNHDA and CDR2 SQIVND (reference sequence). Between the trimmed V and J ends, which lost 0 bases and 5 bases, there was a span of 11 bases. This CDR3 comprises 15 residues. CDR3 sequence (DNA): TGTGCCAGTAGTATAGAATTGTCCCCTCATCAGCCCCAGCATTTT. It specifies CASSIELSPHQPQHF.

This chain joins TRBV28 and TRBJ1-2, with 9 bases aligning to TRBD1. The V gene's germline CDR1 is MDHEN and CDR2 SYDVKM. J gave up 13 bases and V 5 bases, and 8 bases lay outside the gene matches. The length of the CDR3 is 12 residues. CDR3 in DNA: TGTGCCAGCAGTCCGACAGGGGGAATTCTCACCTTC. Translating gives CASSPTGGILTF.

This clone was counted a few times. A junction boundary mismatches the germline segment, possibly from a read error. The CDR3 DNA follows: TGTGCCAGCAGCCGATTGCAGGGGGTAAGCTTGCGGTTT. As protein: CASSRLQGVSLRF. The rearrangement links TRBV7-6 to TRBJ1-1, with 7 bases fitting TRBD1. The CDR3 spans 13 residues. Germline loops: CDR1 SGHVS, CDR2 FNYEAQ. Complete variable domain (other parts from reference TRBV7-6 and TRBJ1-1): GAGVSQSPRYKVTKRGQDVALRCDPISGHVSLYWYRQALGQGPEFLTYFNYEAQQDKSGLPNDRFSAERPEGSISTLTIQRTEQRDSAMYRCASSRLQGVSLRFGQGTRLTVV.

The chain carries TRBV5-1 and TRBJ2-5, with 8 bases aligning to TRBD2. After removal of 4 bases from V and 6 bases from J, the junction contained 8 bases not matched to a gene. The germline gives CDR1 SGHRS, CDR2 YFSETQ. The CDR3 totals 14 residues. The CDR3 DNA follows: TGCGCCAGCAGCGACGGGACTAGGATAAAGACCCAGTACTTC. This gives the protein CASSDGTRIKTQYF.

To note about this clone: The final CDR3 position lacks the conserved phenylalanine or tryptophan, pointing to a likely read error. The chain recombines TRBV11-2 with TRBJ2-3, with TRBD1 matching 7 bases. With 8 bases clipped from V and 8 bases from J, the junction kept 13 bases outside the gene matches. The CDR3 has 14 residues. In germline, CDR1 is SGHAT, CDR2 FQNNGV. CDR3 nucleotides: TGTGCCAGCCGCCAGTCGACAGGGCTCGGTACGCAGTATTTG. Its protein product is CASRQSTGLGTQYL.

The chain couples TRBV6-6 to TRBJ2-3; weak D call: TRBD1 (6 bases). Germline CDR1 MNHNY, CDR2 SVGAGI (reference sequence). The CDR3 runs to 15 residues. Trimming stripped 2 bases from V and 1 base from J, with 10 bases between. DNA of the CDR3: TGTGCCAGCAGTTACCGGCCAGGGGGCACAGATACGCAGTATTTT. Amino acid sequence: CASSYRPGGTDTQYF.

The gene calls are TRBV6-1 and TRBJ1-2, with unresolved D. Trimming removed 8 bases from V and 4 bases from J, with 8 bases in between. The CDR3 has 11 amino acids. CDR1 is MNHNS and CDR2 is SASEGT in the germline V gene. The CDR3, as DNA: TGTGCCAGCGAGTCCGGCTATGGCTACACCTTC. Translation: CASESGYGYTF.

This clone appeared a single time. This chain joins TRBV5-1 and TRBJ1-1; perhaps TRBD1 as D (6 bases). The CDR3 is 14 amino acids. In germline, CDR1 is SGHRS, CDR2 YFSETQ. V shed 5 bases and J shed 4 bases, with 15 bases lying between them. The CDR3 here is CASRRPGRGTEAFF. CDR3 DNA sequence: TGCGCCAGCAGGCGACCCGGCAGGGGCACTGAAGCTTTCTTT.

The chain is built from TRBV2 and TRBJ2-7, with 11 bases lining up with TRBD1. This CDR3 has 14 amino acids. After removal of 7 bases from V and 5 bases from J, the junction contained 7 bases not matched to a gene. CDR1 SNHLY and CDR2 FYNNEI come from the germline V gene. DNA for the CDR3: TGTGCCAGCACATCGGACAGGGGGCTTAACGAGCAGTACTTC. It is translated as CASTSDRGLNEQYF.

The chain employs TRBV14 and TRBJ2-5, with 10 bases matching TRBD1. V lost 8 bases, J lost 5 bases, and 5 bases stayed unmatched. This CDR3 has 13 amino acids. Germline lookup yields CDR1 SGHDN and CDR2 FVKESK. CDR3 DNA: TGTGCCAGCGACAGGGGGCGCGGTGAGACCCAGTACTTC. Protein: CASDRGRGETQYF.

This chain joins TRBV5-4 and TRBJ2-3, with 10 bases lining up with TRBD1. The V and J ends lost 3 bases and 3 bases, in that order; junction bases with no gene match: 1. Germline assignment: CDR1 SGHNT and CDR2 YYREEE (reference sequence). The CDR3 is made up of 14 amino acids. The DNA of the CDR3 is TGTGCCAGCAGCTCGGGACAGGGGACAGATACGCAGTATTTT. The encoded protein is CASSSGQGTDTQYF.

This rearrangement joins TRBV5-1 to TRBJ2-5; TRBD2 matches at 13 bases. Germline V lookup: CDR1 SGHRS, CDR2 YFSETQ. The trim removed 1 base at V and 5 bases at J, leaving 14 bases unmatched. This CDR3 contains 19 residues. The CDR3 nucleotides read TGCGCCAGCAGCTTGATGGGACTAGCGGGATCTAGCCCTTCGGAGACCCAGTACTTC. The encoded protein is CASSLMGLAGSSPSETQYF. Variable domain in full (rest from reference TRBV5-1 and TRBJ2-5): KAGVTQTPRYLIKTRGQQVTLSCSPISGHRSVSWYQQTPGQGLQFLFEYFSETQRNKGNFPGRFSGRQFSNSRSEMNVSTLELGDSALYLCASSLMGLAGSSPSETQYFGPGTRLLVL.

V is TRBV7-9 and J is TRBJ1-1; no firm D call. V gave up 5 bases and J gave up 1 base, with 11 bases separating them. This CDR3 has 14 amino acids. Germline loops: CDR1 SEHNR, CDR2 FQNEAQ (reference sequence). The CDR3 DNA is TGTGCCAGCAGCCAAGAGTTACGGAACACTGAAGCTTTCTTT. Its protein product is CASSQELRNTEAFF.

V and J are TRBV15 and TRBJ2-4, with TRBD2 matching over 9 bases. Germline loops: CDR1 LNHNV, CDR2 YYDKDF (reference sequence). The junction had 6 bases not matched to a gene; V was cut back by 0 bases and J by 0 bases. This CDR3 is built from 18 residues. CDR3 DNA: TGTGCCACCAGCAGAGATACCGGGACTAGCCTAGCCAAAAACATTCAGTACTTC. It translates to CATSRDTGTSLAKNIQYF.

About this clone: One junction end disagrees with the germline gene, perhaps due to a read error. The DNA for the CDR3 is TGTGCTAGCAGCCAGGGACTAGCGTACAATGAGCAGTTCTTC. Its translation is CASSQGLAYNEQFF. The chain employs TRBV7-7 and TRBJ2-1, with TRBD2 matching 10 bases. This CDR3 comprises 14 residues. Germline V lookup: CDR1 SSHAT, CDR2 FNYEAQ (reference sequence).

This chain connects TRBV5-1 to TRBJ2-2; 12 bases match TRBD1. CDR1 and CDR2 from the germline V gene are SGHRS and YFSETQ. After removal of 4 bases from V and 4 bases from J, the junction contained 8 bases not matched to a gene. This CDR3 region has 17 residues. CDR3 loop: CASSAGTGGAGTGELFF. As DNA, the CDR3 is TGCGCCAGCAGCGCCGGGACAGGGGGCGCAGGCACCGGGGAGCTGTTTTTT.

The CDR3 nucleotides read TGTGCCAGCAGTGAACTACGGGATCGTACTGAAGCTTTCTTT. Protein: CASSELRDRTEAFF. The chain is built from TRBV25-1 and TRBJ1-1; D remains unclear. The CDR3 runs 14 residues. CDR1 is MGHDK and CDR2 is SYGVNS in the germline V gene. With 2 bases removed from V and 5 bases from J, the gap between germline ends came to 12 bases.

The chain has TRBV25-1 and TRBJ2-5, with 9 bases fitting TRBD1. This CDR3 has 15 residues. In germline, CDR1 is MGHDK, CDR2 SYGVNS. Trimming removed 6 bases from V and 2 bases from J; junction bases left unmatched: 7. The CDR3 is CASSLPGTGQETQYF. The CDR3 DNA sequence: TGTGCCAGCAGCTTACCCGGGACAGGGCAAGAGACCCAGTACTTC. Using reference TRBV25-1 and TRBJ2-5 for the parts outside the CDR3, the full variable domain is EADIYQTPRYLVIGTGKKITLECSQTMGHDKMYWYQQDPGMELHLIHYSYGVNSTEKGDLSSESTVSRIRTEHFPLTLESARPSHTSQYLCASSLPGTGQETQYFGPGTRLLVL.

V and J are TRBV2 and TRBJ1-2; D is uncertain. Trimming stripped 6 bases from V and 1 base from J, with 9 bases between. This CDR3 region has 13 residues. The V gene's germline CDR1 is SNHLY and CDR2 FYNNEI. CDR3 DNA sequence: TGTGCCAGCAGGCCCCGGGGTAACTATGGCTACACCTTC. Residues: CASRPRGNYGYTF.

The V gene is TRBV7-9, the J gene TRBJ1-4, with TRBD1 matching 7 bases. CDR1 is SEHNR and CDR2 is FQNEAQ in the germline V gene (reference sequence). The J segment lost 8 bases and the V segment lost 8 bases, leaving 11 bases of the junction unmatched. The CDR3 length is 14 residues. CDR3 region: CASGLQQGSEKLFF. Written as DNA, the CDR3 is TGTGCCAGCGGTCTCCAACAGGGGTCCGAAAAACTGTTTTTT.

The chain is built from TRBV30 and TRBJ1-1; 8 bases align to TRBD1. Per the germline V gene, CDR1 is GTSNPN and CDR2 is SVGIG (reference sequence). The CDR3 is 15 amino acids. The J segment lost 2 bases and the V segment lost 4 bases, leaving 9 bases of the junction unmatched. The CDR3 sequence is CAWNRRGQGNTEAFF. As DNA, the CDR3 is TGTGCCTGGAACCGTAGAGGACAGGGTAACACTGAAGCTTTCTTT. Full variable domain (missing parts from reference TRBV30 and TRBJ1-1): SQTIHQWPATLVQPVGSPLSLECTVEGTSNPNLYWYRQAAGRGLQLLFYSVGIGQISSEVPQNLSASRPQDRQFILSSKKLLLSDSGFYLCAWNRRGQGNTEAFFGQGTRLTVV.

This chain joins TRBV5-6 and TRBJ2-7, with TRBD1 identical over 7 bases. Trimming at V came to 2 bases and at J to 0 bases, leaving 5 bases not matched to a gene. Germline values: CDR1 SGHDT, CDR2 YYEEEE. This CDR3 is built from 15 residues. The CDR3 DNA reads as TGTGCCAGCAGCTTTGGGACAGAAGTCTCCTACGAGCAGTACTTC. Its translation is CASSFGTEVSYEQYF.